One and the same sample provided the 17 T cell receptor beta chains below, sequenced in a study of cytomegalovirus exposure and HLA in healthy donors. Both 60 Vbeta primers and 13 Jbeta primers went into the PCR. Data came from immunoSEQ multiplex PCR; TCRdb stores just in-frame clones and leaves some out. The table shows 100,000 to 150,000 clones, with approximately 80% occurring only once. The sample taken for sequencing was PBMCs. Receptor source: a man between 18 and 29 years old in good health and CMV-seronegative.

This clone appeared a single time. V and J are TRBV2 and TRBJ1-5; a weak D match, TRBD1 (6 bases). Germline CDR1 reads SNHLY; CDR2 reads FYNNEI. The CDR3 extends over 16 amino acids. The V and J ends lost 5 bases and 1 base respectively, with 15 bases between them. The CDR3 spells CASSPFVGQSNQPQHF. The DNA of the CDR3 is TGTGCCAGCAGTCCCTTCGTAGGACAGAGCAATCAGCCCCAGCATTTT.

The genes are TRBV6-5 and TRBJ2-1; a possible D gene is TRBD2 (5 bases). Trimming cost V 0 bases and J 6 bases, with 9 bases left between them. The germline V gene encodes CDR1 MNHEY and CDR2 SVGAGI. The CDR3 spans 14 residues. The CDR3 DNA follows: TGTGCCAGCAGTTACTCGACCGGGATCAATGAGCAGTTCTTC. Translated, it gives CASSYSTGINEQFF.

The chain carries TRBV7-8 and TRBJ1-3; D not certain. The CDR3 sequence is 19 residues long. V lost 5 bases and J lost 0, with 23 bases in between. Germline CDR1 reads SGHVS; CDR2 reads FQNEAQ. In DNA form, the CDR3 reads TGTGCCAGCAGCGAGCTTAAGAGGTCAGCTACCCACTCTGGAAACACCATATATTTT. Translated, it gives CASSELKRSATHSGNTIYF.

V usage is TRBV9 and J usage is TRBJ1-2; 10 bases match TRBD1. This CDR3 is 14 amino acids long. Germline-derived CDR1 and CDR2 are SGDLS and YYNGEE. The V segment lost 6 bases and the J segment 7 bases; nucleotides outside the gene matches: 9. The CDR3 DNA follows: TGTGCCAGCAACTGGGGACAGGGGATGAGTGGCTACACCTTC. This encodes CASNWGQGMSGYTF.

V and J are TRBV7-9 and TRBJ2-5, with unresolved D. Germline V gene lookup returns CDR1 SEHNR and CDR2 FQNEAQ (reference sequence). The CDR3 spans 14 residues. With 6 bases removed from V and 5 bases from J, the gap between germline ends came to 16 bases. The CDR3 sequence is CASSQTRAGETQYF. In nucleotides, the CDR3 is TGTGCCAGCAGTCAGACCCGAGCCGGGGAGACCCAGTACTTC.

This clone was detected a few times. The chain combines TRBV19 with TRBJ1-5; D unresolved. CDR3 length: 13 amino acids. V dropped 5 bases and J dropped 3 bases, with 8 bases sitting between them. The germline V gene has CDR1 LNHDA and CDR2 SQIVND (reference sequence). The CDR3, as DNA: TGTGCCAGTAGTGCCAGAAACAATCAGCCCCAGCATTTT. Its translation is CASSARNNQPQHF.

This chain's CDR3 is CASSGNRGRMAFF. As DNA, the CDR3 is TGCGCCAGCAGCGGTAACAGGGGGCGGATGGCTTTCTTT. The chain has TRBV5-1 and TRBJ1-1; 9 bases map to TRBD1. Trimming removed 4 bases from V and 11 bases from J; junction bases left unmatched: 9. This CDR3 contains 13 residues. The germline V gene has CDR1 SGHRS and CDR2 YFSETQ.

V gene TRBV7-3 combines with J gene TRBJ2-1; D is perhaps TRBD1 (6 bases). V lost 0 bases and J lost 8, with 17 bases in between. This CDR3 comprises 16 residues. CDR1 is SGHTA and CDR2 is FQGTGA in the germline V gene. The CDR3 region is CASSLTPGARFDEQFF. DNA of the CDR3: TGTGCCAGCAGCTTAACGCCAGGGGCTCGGTTCGATGAGCAGTTCTTC.

The chain uses TRBV19 and TRBJ1-3; D not resolved. Looked up from germline, CDR1 is LNHDA and CDR2 is SQIVND (reference sequence). CDR3 length: 12 residues. The V and J ends lost 6 bases and 2 bases respectively, with 5 bases between them. The CDR3, as DNA: TGTGCCAGTAGGAGCGCTGGAAACACCATATATTTT. It codes for CASRSAGNTIYF.

V gene TRBV29-1 combines with J gene TRBJ1-1; D may be TRBD1 (6 bases). Trimming shortened V by 7 bases and J by 8 bases, and 11 bases separated the two germline ends. The CDR3 sequence is 10 residues long. The germline gives CDR1 SQVTM, CDR2 ANQGSEA. The CDR3 is CSAGGREAFF. The CDR3 DNA is TGCAGCGCTGGGGGCAGGGAAGCTTTCTTT.

The V and J genes are TRBV29-1 and TRBJ1-2; D remains ambiguous. Germline CDR1 reads SQVTM; CDR2 reads ANQGSEA. The CDR3 spans 11 residues. With 4 bases removed from V and 3 bases from J, the gap between germline ends came to 6 bases. CDR3 nucleotide sequence: TGCAGCGTTGTAGTCCACTATGGCTACACCTTC. Translating it yields CSVVVHYGYTF.

This clone has only one observation. The chain combines TRBV7-8 with TRBJ1-5, with 7 nucleotides matching TRBD1. Germline CDR1 SGHVS, CDR2 FQNEAQ. The CDR3 has 19 amino acids. V shed 3 bases, J shed 6 bases, and the junction held 20 bases outside the gene matches. Here the CDR3 reads CASSFNRGEGGPDGQPQHF. The CDR3 DNA reads TGTGCCAGCAGCTTTAACAGGGGCGAGGGGGGACCCGATGGTCAGCCCCAGCATTTT.

The chain is built from TRBV6-1 and TRBJ2-7, with D uncertain. Trimming removed 2 bases from V and 2 bases from J, with 7 bases in between. From germline, CDR1 is MNHNS and CDR2 SASEGT. The CDR3 has 13 residues. CDR3: CASSERSPYEQYF. The CDR3 DNA sequence: TGTGCCAGCAGTGAACGGAGTCCCTACGAGCAGTACTTC.

V and J are TRBV5-6 and TRBJ2-5; TRBD1 matches at 9 bases. Looked up from germline, CDR1 is SGHDT and CDR2 is YYEEEE. The CDR3 sequence is 13 residues long. V lost 6 bases and J lost 5; bases outside the gene matches: 5. CDR3 region: CASIQTGGETQYF. The CDR3 DNA is TGTGCCAGCATACAGACAGGGGGTGAGACCCAGTACTTC.

V and J are TRBV5-1 and TRBJ2-3, with a possible D match to TRBD2 (6 bases). V shed 4 bases and J shed 3 bases, with 12 bases lying between them. Germline CDR1 SGHRS, CDR2 YFSETQ. The CDR3 is 14 residues long. CDR3 in DNA: TGCGCCAGCAGCCTGTGGGGGACTACAGATACGCAGTATTTT. It translates to CASSLWGTTDTQYF.

The chain links TRBV5-1 to TRBJ2-1; a possible D gene is TRBD1 (7 bases). CDR3 length: 15 amino acids. Germline assignment: CDR1 SGHRS and CDR2 YFSETQ. V lost 0 bases, J lost 7 bases, and 14 bases lay in between. The CDR3 protein is CASSLDTGDWNEQFF. CDR3 nucleotides: TGCGCCAGCAGCTTGGATACAGGGGACTGGAATGAGCAGTTCTTC.

The table lists this clone with a few counts. The V call is TRBV7-8, the J call TRBJ1-4, with D uncertain. Trimming removed 4 bases at V and 4 bases at J, with 13 bases between. Germline V CDR1 and CDR2: SGHVS, FQNEAQ. The CDR3 consists of 15 residues. This chain's CDR3 is CASSSGRQLNEKLFF. The DNA of the CDR3 is TGTGCCAGCAGCTCCGGGAGGCAGCTTAATGAAAAACTGTTTTTT. The whole variable domain, filled in from reference TRBV7-8 and TRBJ1-4, reads GAGVSQSPRYKVAKRGQDVALRCDPISGHVSLFWYQQALGQGPEFLTYFQNEAQLDKSGLPSDRFFAERPEGSVSTLKIQRTQQEDSAVYLCASSSGRQLNEKLFFGSGTQLSVL.